The rows below give T cell receptor beta chains drawn from one sample of a study of beta chain features in type 1 diabetes. Data came from immunoSEQ multiplex PCR; TCRdb stores just in-frame clones and leaves some out. The table shows about 180,000 clones, with 7.8% occurring only once. Sequencing was carried out using central memory CD4+ T cells from blood. These receptors came from a woman aged 40 to 50 with type 1 diabetes. Each CDR3 is given with its conserved first and last residue. The D gene is left open where the match is weak. A row's size may be missing; if present it is once, few, many or a size class.

V	D	size	J	CDR3	DNA
TRBV7-9	NA	few	TRBJ2-1	CASSHNTGFEQFF	TGTGCCAGCAGCCACAACACAGGGTTTGAGCAGTTCTTC
TRBV5-1	TRBD1	few	TRBJ2-7	CASSFTGDYEQYF	TGCGCCAGCAGCTTTACAGGGGACTACGAGCAGTACTTC
TRBV5-6	TRBD2	NA	TRBJ2-5	CASSFRASGSQETQYF	TGTGCCAGCAGCTTTAGGGCTAGCGGGAGCCAAGAGACCCAGTACTTC
TRBV5-1	NA	NA	TRBJ2-3	CASSLFRAGGTDTQYF	TGCGCCAGCAGCTTATTCCGGGCAGGGGGCACAGATACGCAGTATTTT
TRBV5-1	NA	NA	TRBJ2-2	CASSLGTASTGELFF	TGCGCCAGCAGCTTGGGAACAGCTTCCACCGGGGAGCTGTTTTTT
TRBV18	NA	NA	TRBJ2-4	CASSPPSGRNIQYF	TGTGCCAGCTCACCACCGTCAGGGAGGAACATTCAGTACTTC
TRBV9	NA	NA	TRBJ1-6	CASSVSVNSPLHF	TGTGCCAGCAGCGTATCTGTCAATTCACCCCTCCACTTT
TRBV4-1	NA	few	TRBJ1-5	CASSQEGSNQPQHF	TGCGCCAGCAGCCAAGAGGGCAGTAATCAGCCCCAGCATTTT
TRBV19	NA	few	TRBJ1-1	CASTRQLNTEAFF	TGTGCCAGTACTCGACAACTGAACACTGAAGCTTTCTTT
TRBV5-1	NA	few	TRBJ2-7	CASSEPGVYEQYF	TGCGCCAGCAGCGAACCAGGGGTTTACGAGCAGTACTTC
TRBV28	NA	few	TRBJ1-1	CASSLLSSPAFF	TGTGCCAGCAGTTTATTGAGTTCTCCAGCTTTCTTT
TRBV5-1	TRBD2	few	TRBJ2-6	CASTLLAGGPSRGANVLTF	TGCGCCAGCACCCTGTTAGCGGGGGGCCCCTCCAGGGGGGCCAACGTCCTGACTTTC
TRBV5-1	TRBD1	few	TRBJ2-2	CASSRGQGNAGELFF	TGCGCCAGCAGCCGGGGACAGGGGAACGCCGGGGAGCTGTTTTTT
TRBV30	NA	many	TRBJ2-1	CAWRGIGNEQFF	TGTGCCTGGCGGGGGATTGGCAATGAGCAGTTCTTC
TRBV5-4	NA	few	TRBJ1-4	CASSSQGGDEKLFF	TGTGCCAGCAGCTCCCAGGGAGGGGATGAAAAACTGTTTTTT
TRBV30	TRBD1	few	TRBJ1-1	CAWYLGQGRAEAFF	TGTGCCTGGTACTTAGGACAGGGGAGGGCTGAAGCTTTCTTT
TRBV5-1	NA	many	TRBJ2-7	CASSLREFAYEQYF	TGCGCCAGCAGCTTAAGGGAGTTTGCCTACGAGCAGTACTTC
TRBV28	TRBD1	NA	TRBJ2-1	CASRQGGVYNEQFF	TGTGCCAGCAGACAGGGGGGAGTCTACAATGAGCAGTTCTTC
TRBV5-1	TRBD1	NA	TRBJ1-2	CASSLGQGLGYGYTF	TGCGCCAGCAGCTTGGGACAGGGGCTGGGCTATGGCTACACCTTC
TRBV6-5	NA	NA	TRBJ2-2	CASNGEGDGELFF	TGTGCCAGCAACGGGGAGGGGGACGGGGAGCTGTTTTTT
TRBV10-2	NA	many	TRBJ2-7	CASSGQGPPRLPYF	TGCGCCAGCAGTGGGCAGGGGCCCCCGCGTCTTCCGTACTTC
TRBV18	TRBD2	few	TRBJ2-7	CASSPGTSGASYEQYF	TGTGCCAGCTCACCAGGGACTAGCGGGGCTTCCTACGAGCAGTACTTC
TRBV18	NA	few	TRBJ1-4	CASSPRVTNEKLFF	TGTGCCAGCTCACCGCGGGTTACTAATGAAAAACTGTTTTTT
TRBV4-2	NA	few	TRBJ2-3	CASSQTSLASSTDTQYF	TGTGCCAGCAGCCAAACGTCCTTAGCCTCTAGCACAGATACGCAGTATTTT
TRBV2	NA	few	TRBJ1-3	CASRTGISGNTIYF	TGTGCCAGCAGGACAGGAATCTCTGGAAACACCATATATTTT
TRBV27	TRBD1	NA	TRBJ1-5	CASMPPGTGRGAYSNQPQHF	TGTGCCAGCATGCCTCCCGGGACAGGCCGGGGGGCCTATAGCAATCAGCCCCAGCATTTT
TRBV27	NA	NA	TRBJ1-2	CASSFAGTSFYGYTF	TGTGCCAGCAGTTTCGCGGGAACTAGCTTCTATGGCTACACCTTC
TRBV11-3	TRBD2	NA	TRBJ2-1	CASSSGLAYNEQFF	TGTGCCAGCAGCTCGGGACTAGCTTACAATGAGCAGTTCTTC
TRBV2	NA	NA	TRBJ2-2	CASSEQVNTGELFF	TGTGCCAGCAGTGAACAGGTGAACACCGGGGAGCTGTTTTTT
TRBV7-9	NA	NA	TRBJ2-3	CASSRTGSGTDTQYF	TGTGCCAGCAGCCGCACAGGGAGTGGTACAGATACGCAGTATTTT